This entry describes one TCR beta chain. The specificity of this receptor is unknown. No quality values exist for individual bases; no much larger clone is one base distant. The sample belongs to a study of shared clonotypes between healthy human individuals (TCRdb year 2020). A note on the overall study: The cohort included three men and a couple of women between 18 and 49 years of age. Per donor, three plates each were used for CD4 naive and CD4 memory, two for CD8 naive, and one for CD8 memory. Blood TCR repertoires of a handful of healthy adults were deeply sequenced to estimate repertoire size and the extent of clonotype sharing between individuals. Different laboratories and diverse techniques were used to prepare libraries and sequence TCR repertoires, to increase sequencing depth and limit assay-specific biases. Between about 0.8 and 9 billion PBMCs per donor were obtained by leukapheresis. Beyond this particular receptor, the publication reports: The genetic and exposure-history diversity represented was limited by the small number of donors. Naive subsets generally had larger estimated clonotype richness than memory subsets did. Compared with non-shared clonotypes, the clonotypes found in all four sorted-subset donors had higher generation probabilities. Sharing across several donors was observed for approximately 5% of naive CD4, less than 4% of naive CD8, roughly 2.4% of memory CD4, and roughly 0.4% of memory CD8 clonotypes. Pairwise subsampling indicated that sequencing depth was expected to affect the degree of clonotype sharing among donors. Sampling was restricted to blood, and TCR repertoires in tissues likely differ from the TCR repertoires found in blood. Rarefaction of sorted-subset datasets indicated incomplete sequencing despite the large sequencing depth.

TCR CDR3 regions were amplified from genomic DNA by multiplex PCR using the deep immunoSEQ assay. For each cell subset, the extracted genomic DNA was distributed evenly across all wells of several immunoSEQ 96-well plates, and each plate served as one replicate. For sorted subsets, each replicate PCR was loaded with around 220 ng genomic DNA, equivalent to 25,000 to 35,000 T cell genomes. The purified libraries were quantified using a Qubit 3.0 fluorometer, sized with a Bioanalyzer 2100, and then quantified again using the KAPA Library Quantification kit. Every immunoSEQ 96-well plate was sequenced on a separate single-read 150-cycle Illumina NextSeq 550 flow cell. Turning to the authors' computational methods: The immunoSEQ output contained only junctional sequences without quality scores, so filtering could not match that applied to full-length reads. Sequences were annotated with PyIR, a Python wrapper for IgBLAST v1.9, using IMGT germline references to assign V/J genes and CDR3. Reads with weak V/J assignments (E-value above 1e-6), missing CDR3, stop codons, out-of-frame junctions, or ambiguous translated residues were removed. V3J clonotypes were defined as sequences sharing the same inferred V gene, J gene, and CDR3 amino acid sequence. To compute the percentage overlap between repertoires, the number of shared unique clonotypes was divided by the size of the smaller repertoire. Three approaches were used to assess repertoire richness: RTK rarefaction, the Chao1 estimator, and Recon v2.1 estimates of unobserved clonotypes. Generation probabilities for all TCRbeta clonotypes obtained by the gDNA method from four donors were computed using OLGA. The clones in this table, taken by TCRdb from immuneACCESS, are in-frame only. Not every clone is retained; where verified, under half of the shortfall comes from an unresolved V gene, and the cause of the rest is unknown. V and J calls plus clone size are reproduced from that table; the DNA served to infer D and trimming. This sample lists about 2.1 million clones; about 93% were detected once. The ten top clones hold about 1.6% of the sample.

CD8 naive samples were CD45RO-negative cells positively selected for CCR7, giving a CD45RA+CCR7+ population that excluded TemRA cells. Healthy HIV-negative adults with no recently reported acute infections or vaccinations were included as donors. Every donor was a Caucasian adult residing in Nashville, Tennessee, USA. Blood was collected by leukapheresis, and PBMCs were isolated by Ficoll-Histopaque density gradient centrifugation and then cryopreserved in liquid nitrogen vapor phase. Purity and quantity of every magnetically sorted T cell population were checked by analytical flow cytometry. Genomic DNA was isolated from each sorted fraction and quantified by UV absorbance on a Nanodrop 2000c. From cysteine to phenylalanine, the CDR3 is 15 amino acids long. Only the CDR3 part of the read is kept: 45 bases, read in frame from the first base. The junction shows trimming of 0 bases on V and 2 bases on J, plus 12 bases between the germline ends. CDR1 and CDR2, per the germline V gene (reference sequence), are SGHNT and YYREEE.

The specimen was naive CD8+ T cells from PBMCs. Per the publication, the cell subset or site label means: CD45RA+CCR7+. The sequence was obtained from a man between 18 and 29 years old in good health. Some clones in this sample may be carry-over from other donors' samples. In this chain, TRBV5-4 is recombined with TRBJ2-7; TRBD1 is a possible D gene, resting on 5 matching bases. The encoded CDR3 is CASSLGTGWTYEQYF. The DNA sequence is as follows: TGTGCCAGCAGCTTGGGTACAGGTTGGACCTACGAGCAGTACTTC.